This T cell receptor beta chain originates from a study of blood T cell repertoires in COVID-19. Clones were sequenced by immunoSEQ multiplex PCR, and TCRdb holds only the in-frame ones, with some missing. The table has 180,000 or so clones, 75% to 85% seen once. The CDR3 runs 15 residues. In germline, CDR1 is LGHDT, CDR2 YNNKEL (reference sequence). Losses at the gene ends were 2 bases for V and 4 bases for J; bases not matched to a gene: 4. The source is a woman in her forties with COVID-19, enrolled during active disease. Material: peripheral blood. This sequence joins TRBV3-1 (or the pseudogene TRBV3-2) and TRBJ2-2; 7 bases map to TRBD1. The CDR3 coding sequence is TGTGCCAGCAGCCAACTAGGACAGGTCACCGGGGAGCTGTTTTTT. Translated: CASSQLGQVTGELFF.